This T cell receptor beta chain was identified in a study of blood T cells in healthy people across ages. A second roughly 6 to 11 cycle PCR used barcoded and J-beta primers. TCRdb independently ran MiXCR on the 5' RACE reads; one entry per CDR3 protein. The sample holds hundreds of thousands of distinct CDR3 sequences, 53% seen once. The CDR3 is 16 residues long. V gave up 4 bases and J gave up 7 bases, with 19 bases separating them. Germline V gene sequence: CDR1 KGHDR, CDR2 SFDVKD. Donors were healthy Caucasian individuals from Russia aged roughly 6 to 95. The TCR sequence derives from an elderly man in good health. J is TRBJ2-1 and V is TRBV24-1, with D maybe TRBD2 (7 bases). Specimen: blood. The DNA for the CDR3 is TGTGCCACCAGTGACCCTGGACTAGATAGGGGGAATGAGCAGTTCTTC. It encodes CATSDPGLDRGNEQFF.